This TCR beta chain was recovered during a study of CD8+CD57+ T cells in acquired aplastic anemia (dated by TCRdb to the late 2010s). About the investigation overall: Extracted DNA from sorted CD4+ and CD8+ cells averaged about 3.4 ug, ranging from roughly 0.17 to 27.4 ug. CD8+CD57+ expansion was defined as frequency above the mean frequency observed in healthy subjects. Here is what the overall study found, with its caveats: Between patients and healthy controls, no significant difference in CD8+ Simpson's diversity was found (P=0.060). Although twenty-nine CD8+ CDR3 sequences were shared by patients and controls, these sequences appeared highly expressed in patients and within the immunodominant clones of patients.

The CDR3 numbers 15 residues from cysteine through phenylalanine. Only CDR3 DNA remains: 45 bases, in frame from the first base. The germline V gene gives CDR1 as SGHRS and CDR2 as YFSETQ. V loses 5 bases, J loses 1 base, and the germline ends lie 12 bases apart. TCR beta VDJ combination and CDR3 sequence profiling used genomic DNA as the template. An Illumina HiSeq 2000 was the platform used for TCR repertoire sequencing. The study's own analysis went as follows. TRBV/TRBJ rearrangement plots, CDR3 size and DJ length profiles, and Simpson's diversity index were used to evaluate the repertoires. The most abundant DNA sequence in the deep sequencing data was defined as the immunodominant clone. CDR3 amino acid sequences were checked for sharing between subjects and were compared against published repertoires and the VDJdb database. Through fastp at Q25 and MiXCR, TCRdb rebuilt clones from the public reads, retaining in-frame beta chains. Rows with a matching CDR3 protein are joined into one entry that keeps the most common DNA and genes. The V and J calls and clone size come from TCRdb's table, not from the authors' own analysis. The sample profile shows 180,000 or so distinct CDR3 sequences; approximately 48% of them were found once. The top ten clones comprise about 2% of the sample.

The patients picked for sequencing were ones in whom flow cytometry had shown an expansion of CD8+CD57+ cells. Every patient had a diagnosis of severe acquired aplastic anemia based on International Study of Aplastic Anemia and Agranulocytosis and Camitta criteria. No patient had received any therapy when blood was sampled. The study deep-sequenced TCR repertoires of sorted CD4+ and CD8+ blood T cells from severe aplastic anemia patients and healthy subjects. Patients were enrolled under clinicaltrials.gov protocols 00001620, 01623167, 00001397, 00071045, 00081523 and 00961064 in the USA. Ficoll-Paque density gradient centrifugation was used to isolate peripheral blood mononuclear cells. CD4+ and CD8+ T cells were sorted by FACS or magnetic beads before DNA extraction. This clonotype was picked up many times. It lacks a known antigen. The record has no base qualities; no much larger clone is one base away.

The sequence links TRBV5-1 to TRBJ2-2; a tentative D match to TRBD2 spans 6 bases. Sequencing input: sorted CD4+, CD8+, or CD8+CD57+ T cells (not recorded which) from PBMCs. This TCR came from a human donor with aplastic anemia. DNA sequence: TGCGCCAGCAGATACGGGAGCCAGAACACCGGGGAGCTGTTTTTT. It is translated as CASRYGSQNTGELFF. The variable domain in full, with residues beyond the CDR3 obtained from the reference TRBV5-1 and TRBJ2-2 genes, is KAGVTQTPRYLIKTRGQQVTLSCSPISGHRSVSWYQQTPGQGLQFLFEYFSETQRNKGNFPGRFSGRQFSNSRSEMNVSTLELGDSALYLCASRYGSQNTGELFFGEGSRLTVL.